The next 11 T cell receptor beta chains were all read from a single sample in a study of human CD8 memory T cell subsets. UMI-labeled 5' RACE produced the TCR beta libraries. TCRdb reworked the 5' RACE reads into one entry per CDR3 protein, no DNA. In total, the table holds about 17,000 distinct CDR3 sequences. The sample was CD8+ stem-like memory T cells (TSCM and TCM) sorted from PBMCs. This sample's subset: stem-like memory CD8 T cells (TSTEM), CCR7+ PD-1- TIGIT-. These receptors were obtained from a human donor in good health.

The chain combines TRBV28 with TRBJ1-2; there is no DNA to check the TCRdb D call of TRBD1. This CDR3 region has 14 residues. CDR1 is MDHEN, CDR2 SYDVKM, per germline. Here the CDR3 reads CASSPLRSADGYTF.

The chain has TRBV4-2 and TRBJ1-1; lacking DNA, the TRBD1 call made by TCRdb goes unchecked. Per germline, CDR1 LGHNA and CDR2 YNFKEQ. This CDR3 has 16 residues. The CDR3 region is CASSPRTGGADTEAFF.

CDR3 region: CASSPQIEVSGGFVDEQFF. The chain has TRBV6-5 and TRBJ2-1; there is no DNA to check the TCRdb D call of TRBD2. Germline lookup yields CDR1 MNHEY and CDR2 SVGAGI. CDR3 length equals 19 residues.

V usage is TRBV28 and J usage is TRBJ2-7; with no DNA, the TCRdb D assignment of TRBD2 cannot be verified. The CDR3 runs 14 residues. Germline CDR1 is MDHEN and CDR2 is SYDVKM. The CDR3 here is CASSPRLDTYEQYF.

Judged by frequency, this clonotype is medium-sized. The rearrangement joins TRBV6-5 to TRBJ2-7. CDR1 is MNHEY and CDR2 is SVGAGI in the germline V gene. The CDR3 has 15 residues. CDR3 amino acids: CASSYREPASYEQYF.

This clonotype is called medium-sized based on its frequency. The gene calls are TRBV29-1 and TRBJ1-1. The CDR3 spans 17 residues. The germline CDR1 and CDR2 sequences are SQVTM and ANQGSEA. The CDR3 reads CSVGGGLSVQMNTEAFF.

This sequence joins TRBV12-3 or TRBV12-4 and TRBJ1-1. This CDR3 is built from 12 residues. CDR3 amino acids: CASTLEGTEAFF.

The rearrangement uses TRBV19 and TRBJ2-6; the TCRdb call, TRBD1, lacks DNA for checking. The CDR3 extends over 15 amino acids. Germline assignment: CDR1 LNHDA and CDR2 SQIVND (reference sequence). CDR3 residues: CASSISGAGANVLTF.

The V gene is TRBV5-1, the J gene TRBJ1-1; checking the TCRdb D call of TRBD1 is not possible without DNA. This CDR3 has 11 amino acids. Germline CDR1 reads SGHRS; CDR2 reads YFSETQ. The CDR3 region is CASSLKGEAFF.

The CDR3 here is CSARGENTEAFF. The V and J genes are TRBV20-1 and TRBJ1-1; TCRdb's D call of TRBD1 is untestable without DNA. The CDR3 has 12 amino acids. Germline V gene data show CDR1 as DFQATT and CDR2 as SNEGSKA (reference sequence).

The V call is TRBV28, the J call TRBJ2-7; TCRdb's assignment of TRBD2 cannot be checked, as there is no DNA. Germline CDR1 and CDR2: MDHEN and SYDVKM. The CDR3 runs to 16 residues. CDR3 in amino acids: CASSPLTSSSSYEQYF.